The entry that follows covers one TCR beta chain sequence. The data originate from a study of blood T cell repertoires in COVID-19. Overall study: Nucleic acid was either cDNA or gDNA, and it came from T cells, B-cell-depleted T cells, or PBMCs.

The data were produced by immunoSEQ multiplex PCR, yet TCRdb's version contains in-frame clones alone and is incomplete. The table lists about 140,000 clones, around 85% of them singletons. CDR3 length equals 15 residues. Germline V lookup: CDR1 SGHAT, CDR2 FQNNGV. V gave up 0 bases and J gave up 7 bases; unmatched junction bases: 6. The V gene is TRBV11-2, the J gene TRBJ2-1; 7 positions match TRBD2. The clonotype originates from a man aged 45-65 years with acute or convalescent COVID-19. Material: peripheral blood. CDR3 amino acids: CASSLDYGGLNEQFF. The CDR3 DNA sequence: TGTGCCAGCAGCTTAGATTACGGGGGGTTGAATGAGCAGTTCTTC.